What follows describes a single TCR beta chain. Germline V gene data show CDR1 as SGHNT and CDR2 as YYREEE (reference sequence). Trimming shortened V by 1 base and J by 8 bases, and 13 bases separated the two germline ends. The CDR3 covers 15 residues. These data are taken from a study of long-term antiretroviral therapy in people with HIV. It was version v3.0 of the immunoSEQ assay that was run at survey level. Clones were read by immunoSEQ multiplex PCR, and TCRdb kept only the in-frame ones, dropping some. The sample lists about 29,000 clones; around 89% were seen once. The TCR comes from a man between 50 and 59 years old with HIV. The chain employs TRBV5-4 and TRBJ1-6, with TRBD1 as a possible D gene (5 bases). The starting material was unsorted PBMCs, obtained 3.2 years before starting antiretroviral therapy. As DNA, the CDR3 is TGTGCCAGCAGCTTGTATCTCAGGGTTGATTCACCCCTCCACTTT. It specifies CASSLYLRVDSPLHF.